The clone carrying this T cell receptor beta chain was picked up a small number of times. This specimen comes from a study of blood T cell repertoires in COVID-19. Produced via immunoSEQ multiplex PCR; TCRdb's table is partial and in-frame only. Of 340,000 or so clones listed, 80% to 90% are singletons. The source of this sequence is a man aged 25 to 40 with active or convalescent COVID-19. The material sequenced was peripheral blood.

This CDR3 reads CASSFRGINQPQHF. DNA for the CDR3: TGTGCCAGCAGTTTTAGGGGCATCAATCAGCCCCAGCATTTT. The gene calls are TRBV27 and TRBJ1-5, with D tentatively TRBD1 (5 bases). In germline, CDR1 is MNHEY, CDR2 SMNVEV (reference sequence). V lost 3 bases to trimming and J lost 3 bases, with 9 bases between them. The CDR3 consists of 14 residues.